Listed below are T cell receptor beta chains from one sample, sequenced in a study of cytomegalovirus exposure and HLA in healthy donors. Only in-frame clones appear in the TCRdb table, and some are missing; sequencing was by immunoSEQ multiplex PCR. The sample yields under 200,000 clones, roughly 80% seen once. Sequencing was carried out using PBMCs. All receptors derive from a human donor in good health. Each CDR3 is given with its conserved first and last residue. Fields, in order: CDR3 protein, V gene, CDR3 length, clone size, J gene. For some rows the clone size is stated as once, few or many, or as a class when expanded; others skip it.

CASSVSEGPEAFF	TRBV9	13	.	TRBJ1-1
CASSLGLAASYNEQFF	TRBV7-2	16	.	TRBJ2-1
CASSPDRGQSSIEQYF	TRBV4-3	16	.	TRBJ2-7
CASSQDSGRGEEKLFF	TRBV4-3	16	.	TRBJ1-4
CASSQTPYEQYF	TRBV2	12	.	TRBJ2-7
CASRAYRGAKNIQYF	TRBV21-1	15	.	TRBJ2-4
CASGLVTPFGANVLTF	TRBV12-5	16	.	TRBJ2-6
CASSVSGTRLQETQYF	TRBV9	16	.	TRBJ2-5
CASSVTGTVRRVAFF	TRBV5-4	15	.	TRBJ1-1
CAISGGQKSLSTDTQYF	TRBV10-3	17	.	TRBJ2-3
CASSPKGQGEEKLFF	TRBV19	15	.	TRBJ1-4
CASSWETGDPSEKLFF	TRBV5-8	16	.	TRBJ1-4
CASSGSDRVNDEQYF	TRBV2	15	.	TRBJ2-7
CASSLSPIVSEAFF	TRBV11-3	14	.	TRBJ1-1
CASGRGSTGELFF	TRBV5-6	13	.	TRBJ2-2
CSVEPTGTGISTNYGYTF	TRBV29-1	18	.	TRBJ1-2
CASSIRLSGTGNEKLFF	TRBV19	17	few	TRBJ1-4
CASSLGGVGSPLHF	TRBV5-1	14	.	TRBJ1-6
CASSDPSNEQFF	TRBV2	12	.	TRBJ2-1
CASSVDNSRNTEAFF	TRBV9	15	.	TRBJ1-1
CASSGTSGPGELFF	TRBV5-1	14	.	TRBJ2-2
CASSQGQGRNTEAFF	TRBV4-2	15	.	TRBJ1-1
CASSVGGGTNTEAFF	TRBV18	15	.	TRBJ1-1
CASSPERGRYYGYTF	TRBV4-3	15	.	TRBJ1-2
CASSSTAEIYNEQFF	TRBV7-2	15	.	TRBJ2-1
CASSLSTVSYNSPLHF	TRBV19	16	.	TRBJ1-6
CASSSGQNTEAFF	TRBV7-3	13	once	TRBJ1-1
CASRGRYGYTF	TRBV2	11	once	TRBJ1-2
CASSSGTGLGSPLHF	TRBV7-3	15	.	TRBJ1-6